The 27 T cell receptor beta chains below all came from one sample that was sequenced in a study of blood T cell repertoires in COVID-19. TCRdb's copy holds only in-frame clones and misses some; the assay was immunoSEQ multiplex PCR. The sample has fewer than 300,000 clones, approximately 81% seen once. Sequenced: peripheral blood. The receptors stem from a woman under 30 with acute or convalescent COVID-19.

The rearrangement uses TRBV7-2 and TRBJ2-5, with TRBD2 as a possible D gene (5 bases). Trimming stripped 1 base from V and 5 bases from J, with 11 bases between. In germline, CDR1 is SGHTA, CDR2 FQGNSA. The CDR3 contains 14 residues. DNA for the CDR3: TGTGCCAGCAGCTTAGGTTCTAGCTTGGAGACCCAGTACTTC. This translates into CASSLGSSLETQYF.

The DNA for the CDR3 is TGTGCCAGCAACCGAAACGGACAGGCCTCCTACGAGCAGTACTTC. It specifies CASNRNGQASYEQYF. The rearrangement uses TRBV7-9 and TRBJ2-7, with 7 bases that match TRBD1. CDR3 length: 15 residues. With V trimmed by 7 bases and J by 0 bases, 9 bases remained unmatched. Germline CDR1 is SEHNR and CDR2 is FQNEAQ (reference sequence).

The genes are TRBV9 and TRBJ2-1, with 8 positions matching TRBD2. Unmatched junction bases numbered 11, after V lost 1 base and J lost 8 bases. Germline CDR1 SGDLS, CDR2 YYNGEE. CDR3 size: 16 residues. CDR3 in DNA: TGTGCCAGCAGCGTATTTACGGGAGGGCCCCGCGATGAGCAGTTCTTC. Translation gives CASSVFTGGPRDEQFF.

This clone showed up just once. The chain joins TRBV6-1 to TRBJ1-1; D unresolved. Germline loops: CDR1 MNHNS, CDR2 SASEGT. The CDR3 spans 13 residues. V lost 2 bases and J lost 1, with 5 bases in between. CDR3 in amino acids: CASSETANTEAFF. As DNA, the CDR3 is TGTGCCAGCAGTGAAACAGCGAACACTGAAGCTTTCTTT.

In this sample, this clone turned up once. The chain recombines TRBV4-3 with TRBJ2-1, with 9 positions matching TRBD2. Germline lookup yields CDR1 LGHNA and CDR2 YSLEER. The CDR3 is 17 residues long. J lost 2 bases, V lost 1 base, and 6 bases had no gene match. CDR3 nucleotide sequence: TGCGCCAGCAGCCAAGGGACTAGCGCCCACACCTACAATGAGCAGTTCTTC. Translating it yields CASSQGTSAHTYNEQFF.

This clone was counted only a few times. The chain carries TRBV7-2 and TRBJ1-3; 7 bases agree with TRBD1. J lost 3 bases, V lost 5 bases, and 4 bases had no gene match. The CDR3 is made up of 14 amino acids. Per the germline V gene, CDR1 is SGHTA and CDR2 is FQGNSA. CDR3 nucleotides: TGTGCCAGCAGCCCCGGGACAGATGGAAACACCATATATTTT. Residues: CASSPGTDGNTIYF.

The V call is TRBV9, the J call TRBJ1-4; possibly TRBD1 for D (5 bases). Germline CDR1 reads SGDLS; CDR2 reads YYNGEE. The CDR3 has 15 amino acids. Trimming stripped 3 bases from V and 0 bases from J, with 9 bases between. The CDR3, as DNA: TGTGCCAGCAGCGGTGGGGGGACAACTAATGAAAAACTGTTTTTT. This sequence encodes CASSGGGTTNEKLFF.

The J gene is TRBJ1-2, the V gene TRBV6-5; TRBD1 aligns across 8 bases. V trimming: 2 bases; J trimming: 4 bases; junction bases outside the gene matches: 9. The germline V gene encodes CDR1 MNHEY and CDR2 SVGAGI. The CDR3 runs 16 residues. CDR3 residues: CASSYGGQGGSYGYTF. The CDR3 nucleotides are TGTGCCAGCAGTTACGGTGGACAGGGAGGAAGCTATGGCTACACCTTC.

This clone came up a few times. The same CDR3 also results from other DNA sequences found in this sample. V is TRBV20-1 and J is TRBJ1-1; D ambiguous. CDR1 is DFQATT, CDR2 SNEGSKA, per germline (reference sequence). V lost 3 bases and J 1 base, leaving 6 bases between the germline ends. CDR3 length: 12 amino acids. The CDR3 protein is CSASVRNTEAFF. CDR3 coding DNA: TGCAGTGCTAGTGTTAGGAACACTGAAGCTTTCTTT.

This sequence joins TRBV13 and TRBJ1-1; TRBD1 might be the D (5 bases). Per germline, CDR1 PRHDT and CDR2 FYEKMQ (reference sequence). This CDR3 is 12 amino acids long. The V and J ends lost 3 bases and 7 bases respectively, with 9 bases between them. CDR3 sequence: CASSFGGGEAFF. The CDR3 nucleotides read TGTGCCAGCAGCTTTGGCGGGGGTGAAGCTTTCTTT.

This chain joins TRBV10-3 and TRBJ1-5; 7 bases fit TRBD1. The V gene end was trimmed by 2 bases and the J gene end by 2 bases; junction bases not matched to a gene: 9. There are 17 residues in the CDR3. CDR1 and CDR2 (germline): ENHRY, SYGVKD. The CDR3 DNA is TGTGCCATCAGTGAGACCTTGACAGGGATTGGCAATCAGCCCCAGCATTTT. It is translated as CAISETLTGIGNQPQHF.

V is TRBV7-9 and J is TRBJ2-5, with D unclear. CDR3 length equals 11 residues. V was trimmed by 4 bases and J by 2 bases, leaving 2 bases between them. Germline V gene lookup returns CDR1 SEHNR and CDR2 FQNEAQ (reference sequence). The CDR3 sequence is CASSSQETQYF. The CDR3, as DNA: TGTGCCAGCAGCTCACAAGAGACCCAGTACTTC. Supplemented by reference TRBV7-9 and TRBJ2-5, the full variable domain reads DTGVSQNPRHKITKRGQNVTFRCDPISEHNRLYWYRQTLGQGPEFLTYFQNEAQLEKSRLLSDRFSAERPKGSFSTLEIQRTEQGDSAMYLCASSSQETQYFGPGTRLLVL.

The J gene is TRBJ2-3, the V gene TRBV5-4, with D possibly matching TRBD1 (6 bases). The V end lost 6 bases, the J end lost 1 base, and 12 bases lay between the germline ends. Germline V gene sequence: CDR1 SGHNT, CDR2 YYREEE (reference sequence). The CDR3 consists of 14 residues. Written as DNA, the CDR3 is TGTGCCAGCAACTCAGGGGCGCGCACAGATACGCAGTATTTT. Its translation is CASNSGARTDTQYF.

The chain couples TRBV9 to TRBJ1-2; the match to TRBD1 covers 11 bases. This CDR3 has 15 amino acids. Germline V gene data show CDR1 as SGDLS and CDR2 as YYNGEE. V shed 4 bases and J 3 bases; nucleotides not matched to a gene: 5. DNA for the CDR3: TGTGCCAGCAGCCCGGACAGGGGGCAGTACTATGGCTACACCTTC. Residues: CASSPDRGQYYGYTF.

This chain connects TRBV29-1 to TRBJ1-1, with 11 bases fitting TRBD1. CDR1 and CDR2 (germline): SQVTM, ANQGSEA. This CDR3 has 20 residues. The V gene end was trimmed by 2 bases and the J gene end by 3 bases; junction bases not matched to a gene: 20. CDR3 loop: CSVERGLGNTDRGLDTEAFF. CDR3 bases: TGCAGCGTTGAACGGGGTTTGGGTAATACGGACAGGGGGCTTGACACTGAAGCTTTCTTT.

V usage is TRBV9 and J usage is TRBJ2-2, with TRBD2 matching 12 bases. The V segment lost 3 bases and the J segment 6 bases; nucleotides outside the gene matches: 6. The CDR3 covers 16 residues. CDR1 and CDR2 from the germline V gene are SGDLS and YYNGEE. This CDR3 is CASSEPGLAGPGELFF. The CDR3 DNA reads TGTGCCAGCAGCGAACCGGGACTAGCGGGTCCCGGGGAGCTGTTTTTT.

The chain uses TRBV19 and TRBJ2-1, with D perhaps matching TRBD2 (6 bases). The CDR3 contains 15 residues. The germline CDR1 and CDR2 sequences are LNHDA and SQIVND (reference sequence). V dropped 7 bases and J dropped 9 bases, with 22 bases sitting between them. This CDR3 reads CASIGDWQGSSEQFF. The CDR3 DNA follows: TGTGCCAGTATAGGGGACTGGCAAGGGAGTAGTGAGCAGTTCTTC.

J is TRBJ2-3 and V is TRBV13, with a possible D match to TRBD1 (6 bases). V was clipped by 1 base and J by 5 bases, with 13 bases between them. The germline V gene encodes CDR1 PRHDT and CDR2 FYEKMQ (reference sequence). The CDR3 spans 15 residues. The CDR3 loop reads CASSLARGFGDTQYF. DNA for the CDR3: TGTGCCAGCAGCTTAGCAAGGGGGTTTGGAGATACGCAGTATTTT.

In its sample, this clone was seen once. The rearrangement joins TRBV25-1 to TRBJ2-1, with 10 positions matching TRBD2. V shed 7 bases, J shed 7 bases, and the junction held 10 bases outside the gene matches. In germline, CDR1 is MGHDK, CDR2 SYGVNS. This CDR3 is 15 amino acids long. This CDR3 reads CASTNPSGRVNEQFF. DNA for the CDR3: TGTGCCAGCACGAACCCCAGCGGGAGGGTAAATGAGCAGTTCTTC.

This clone has just a few counts. The chain combines TRBV15 with TRBJ2-1; 10 nucleotides align to TRBD2. J gave up 9 bases and V 0 bases, and 11 bases lay outside the gene matches. The germline CDR1 and CDR2 sequences are LNHNV and YYDKDF (reference sequence). There are 17 residues in the CDR3. CDR3 sequence: CATSRERAGGGRSEQFF. In DNA, the CDR3 is TGTGCCACCAGCAGAGAAAGAGCGGGAGGGGGTAGGTCTGAGCAGTTCTTC.

This chain uses TRBV4-2 with TRBJ1-6, with TRBD1 matching 12 bases. The V segment lost 3 bases and the J segment 8 bases; nucleotides outside the gene matches: 5. Germline V gives CDR1 LGHNA, CDR2 YNFKEQ. The CDR3 contains 16 residues. CDR3 amino acids: CASSQRDRGRDSPLHF. The CDR3 DNA sequence: TGTGCCAGCAGCCAGAGGGACAGGGGGCGTGATTCACCCCTCCACTTT.

A single count supports this clone. V gene TRBV7-2 combines with J gene TRBJ2-1; tentatively, D is TRBD1 (7 bases). V lost 2 bases and J 6 bases, leaving 8 bases between the germline ends. CDR1 and CDR2 (germline): SGHTA, FQGNSA. This CDR3 spans 13 amino acids. Here the CDR3 DNA reads TGTGCCAGCAGCTTACAGGGGGGCAATGAGCAGTTCTTC. As protein: CASSLQGGNEQFF.

V gene TRBV10-1 combines with J gene TRBJ2-1, with 9 nucleotides matching TRBD1. CDR1 and CDR2 (germline): WNHNN, SYGVQD (reference sequence). The CDR3 extends over 11 amino acids. With V trimmed by 6 bases and J by 12 bases, 3 bases remained unmatched. The CDR3, as DNA: TGCGCCAGCAGCTCGGGACAGGGGCAGTTCTTC. Protein product: CASSSGQGQFF.

The chain combines TRBV28 with TRBJ1-2; unclear D gene. Germline V gives CDR1 MDHEN, CDR2 SYDVKM. The CDR3 covers 14 residues. The germline V and J ends were trimmed by 6 bases and 5 bases, with 16 bases remaining between them. The CDR3 nucleotides read TGTGCCAGCAGCCGCCCAGGAGGTTCGTATGGCTACACCTTC. Its protein product is CASSRPGGSYGYTF.

The chain uses TRBV28 and TRBJ1-3, with 7 nucleotides matching TRBD1. The CDR3 consists of 13 residues. V lost 10 bases and J lost 0; bases outside the gene matches: 3. Germline CDR1 and CDR2: MDHEN and SYDVKM. The CDR3 region has the DNA TGTGCCATCACAGGGGACTCTGGAAACACCATATATTTT. Translating gives CAITGDSGNTIYF.

The V gene is TRBV3-1 (or the pseudogene TRBV3-2), the J gene TRBJ1-4; D not certain. With 0 bases removed from V and 4 bases from J, the gap between germline ends came to 9 bases. Germline assignment: CDR1 LGHDT and CDR2 YNNKEL (reference sequence). CDR3 length: 15 residues. The CDR3 DNA is TGTGCCAGCAGCCAAGAGTCCCAAAATAATGAAAAACTGTTTTTT. It encodes CASSQESQNNEKLFF.

This chain links TRBV4-3 with TRBJ2-3; 9 positions agree with TRBD2. Germline-derived CDR1 and CDR2 are LGHNA and YSLEER. The trim removed 1 base at V and 3 bases at J, leaving 5 bases unmatched. This CDR3 has 16 residues. The CDR3 reads CASSQGWLAGTDTQYF. CDR3 sequence (DNA): TGCGCCAGCAGCCAAGGGTGGCTAGCGGGGACAGATACGCAGTATTTT.